This TCR beta chain appears in the sequencing data of a study of lung T cells in sarcoidosis with Löfgren's syndrome. Study findings and constraints: Löfgren's syndrome patients reportedly showed greatest TRAV12-1 and TRBV2 expansion versus controls. Multiple Löfgren's syndrome patients reportedly shared TRAV12-1 and TRBV2 CDR3 motifs.

Trimming removed 7 bases at V and 4 bases at J, with 14 bases between. Germline V gene data show CDR1 as MDHEN and CDR2 as SYDVKM. CDR3 size: 13 residues. This clonotype was recorded a few times. Its antigen remains unknown. TCRdb redid the calling of the reads with MiXCR, one entry per CDR3 protein. The sample lists some 65,000 distinct CDR3 sequences; 20% to 25% were seen once. This sequence was found in a human donor with sarcoidosis (Löfgren's syndrome or another form), or a control subject (not recorded which). The source material was CD4+ T cells from PBMCs. The rearrangement links TRBV28 to TRBJ2-7, with D unresolved. In nucleotides, the CDR3 is TGTGCCAGCAATAGCTTGGACGGGTACGAGCAGTACTTC. It encodes CASNSLDGYEQYF.